This T cell receptor (beta chain) was obtained from a study of OX40 agonist ivuxolimab in advanced cancers. Points from the study as a whole: With doses of 0.1 to 3.0 mg/kg, CD4+ and CD8+ blood T cells had undergone clonal expansion by week 6. Expanded clones belonging to CD8+ T cells outnumbered, on average, those of CD4+.

The V gene's germline CDR1 is MGHRA and CDR2 YSYEKL. This CDR3 has 15 residues. V dropped 6 bases and J dropped 2; count of bases not matched to a gene: 6. Autoimmune disease history or systemic immunosuppression excluded patients. On this clone itself: Its specificity is not known.

Data came from immunoSEQ multiplex PCR; TCRdb stores just in-frame clones and leaves some out. The sample shows about 28,000 clones, roughly 90% of them seen only once. Specimen: CD4+ or CD8+ T cells sorted from blood, collected in a trial of the OX40 agonist ivuxolimab. This receptor was identified in an adult with an advanced solid tumor such as melanoma, head and neck, liver or kidney cancer. The V call is TRBV4-1, the J call TRBJ2-3; 9 bases agree with TRBD2. CDR3 sequence: CASSPLAGITDTQYF. The CDR3, as DNA: TGCGCCAGCAGTCCTCTAGCGGGAATCACAGATACGCAGTATTTT.